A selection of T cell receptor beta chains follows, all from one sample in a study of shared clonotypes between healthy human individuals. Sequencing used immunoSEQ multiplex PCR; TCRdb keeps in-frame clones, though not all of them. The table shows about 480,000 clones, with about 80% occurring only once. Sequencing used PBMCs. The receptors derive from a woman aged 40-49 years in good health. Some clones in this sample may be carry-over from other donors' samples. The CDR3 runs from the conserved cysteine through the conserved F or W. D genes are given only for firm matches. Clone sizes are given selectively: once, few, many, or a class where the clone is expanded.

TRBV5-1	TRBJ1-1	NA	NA	TGCGCCAGCAGCACGGGCGAAATGAACACTGAAGCTTTCTTT	CASSTGEMNTEAFF
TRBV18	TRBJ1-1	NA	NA	TGTGCCAGCTCACCTAGAGAGATACCCCCGAACACTGAAGCTTTCTTT	CASSPREIPPNTEAFF
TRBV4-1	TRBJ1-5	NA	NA	TGCGCCAGCAGCCAAGATCGGGGTCAGCCCCAGCATTTT	CASSQDRGQPQHF
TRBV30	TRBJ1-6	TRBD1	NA	TGTGCCGGAGGGGACAGGGGGCGATCACCCCTCCACTTT	CAGGDRGRSPLHF
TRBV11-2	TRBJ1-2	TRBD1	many	TGTGCCAGCAGCTCATCCGGGACAGCGGCCAGCTATGGCTACACCTTC	CASSSSGTAASYGYTF
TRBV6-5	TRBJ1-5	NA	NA	TGTGCCAGCAGTTTGGGTCAGCCCCAGCATTTT	CASSLGQPQHF
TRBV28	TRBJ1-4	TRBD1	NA	TGTGCCAGCGGATCCGGGACAGGGGGATTTACTAATGAAAAACTGTTTTTT	CASGSGTGGFTNEKLFF
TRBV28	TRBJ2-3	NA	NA	TGTGCCAGCAGTCATAGACTAGGGAGCACAGATACGCAGTATTTT	CASSHRLGSTDTQYF
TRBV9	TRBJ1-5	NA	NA	TGTGCAAGCGGGGGGCCAGGTCAAAATCAGCCCCAGCATTTT	CASGGPGQNQPQHF
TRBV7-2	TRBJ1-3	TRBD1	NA	TGTGCCAGCAGCTTAGGGCTTTGGACAGGGGGTAACACCATATATTTT	CASSLGLWTGGNTIYF
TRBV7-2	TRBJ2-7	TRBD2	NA	TGTGCCAGCAGCTTTTCGGGCCGCGGGAGTTCCTCCTACGAGCAGTACTTC	CASSFSGRGSSSYEQYF
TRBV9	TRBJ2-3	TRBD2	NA	TGTGCCAGCAGCCCCCGGACTAGCGAGGCGGTGACAGATACGCAGTATTTT	CASSPRTSEAVTDTQYF
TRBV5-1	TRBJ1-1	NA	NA	TGCGCCAGCAGCTTGGTCGGCTCGAACACTGAAGCTTTCTTT	CASSLVGSNTEAFF
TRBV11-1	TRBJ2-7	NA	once	TGTGCCAGCAGCTTAGGGGCCTACGAGCAGTACTTC	CASSLGAYEQYF